The rows below give T cell receptor beta chains drawn from one sample of a study of technical replicates of blood from a handful of donors. The table came from immunoSEQ multiplex PCR; TCRdb's copy has only in-frame clones and leaves some out. The repertoire holds 70,000 or so clones, with over 70% as singletons. Source material: PBMCs. All receptors derive from a human donor in good health. Some clones in this sample may be carry-over from other donors' samples. Both conserved end residues are part of each CDR3. D genes are given only for firm matches. Size values are once, few and many counts, or a class for expanded clones, and some rows have none.

V gene	D gene	clone size	J gene	CDR3 DNA	CDR3 protein
TRBV19	NA	NA	TRBJ1-6	TGTGCCAGTAGTATAGGGGAGTCCTATAATTCACCCCTCCACTTT	CASSIGESYNSPLHF
TRBV18	NA	NA	TRBJ1-6	TGTGCCAGCTCATTTTCCACCGAGAATTCACCCCTCCACTTT	CASSFSTENSPLHF
TRBV6-5	NA	few	TRBJ2-4	TGTGCCAGCAGTTACCTCAGGGTAGCCAAAAACATTCAGTACTTC	CASSYLRVAKNIQYF
TRBV7-9	NA	NA	TRBJ1-3	TGTGCCAGCCACGGGGGAGGAAACACCATATATTTT	CASHGGGNTIYF
TRBV4-2	TRBD2	NA	TRBJ2-5	TGTGCCAGCAGCCAAGTGACGCGGGAGGACCGGGAGACCCAGTACTTC	CASSQVTREDRETQYF
TRBV19	NA	NA	TRBJ2-1	TGTGCCAGTAGTATAAGAAGGTCAGGGGCCTACAATGAGCAGTTCTTC	CASSIRRSGAYNEQFF
TRBV2	TRBD1	once	TRBJ1-2	TGTGCCAGCAGCTCTGGGGCAGGGGGTGGCTATGGCTACACCTTC	CASSSGAGGGYGYTF
TRBV25-1	NA	NA	TRBJ1-1	TGTGCCAGCAGTTCCTTTGGGGCCACTGAAGCTTTCTTT	CASSSFGATEAFF
TRBV27	NA	NA	TRBJ2-7	TGTGCCAGCAGTCCTTTACTAGTTAGGGTCTACGAGCAGTACTTC	CASSPLLVRVYEQYF
TRBV21-1	NA	NA	TRBJ2-3	TGTGCCAGCAGGAATAGCGGGGGGACAGATACGCAGTATTTT	CASRNSGGTDTQYF
TRBV12-2	NA	few	TRBJ2-1	TGTGCAAGTCGCTTACCCGCCCAAGAGCGGGGGGGTGACAATGAGCAGTTCTTC	CASRLPAQERGGDNEQFF
TRBV19	NA	NA	TRBJ1-5	TGTGCCAGTAGTACTCGACGAGGGAACAATCAGCCCCAGCATTTT	CASSTRRGNNQPQHF
TRBV5-1	TRBD1	NA	TRBJ2-7	TGCGCCAGCAGGGGACAGCCCGTTGGGGACGAGCAGTACTTC	CASRGQPVGDEQYF
TRBV5-1	TRBD2	once	TRBJ2-1	TGCGCCAGCAGCTTCGGGGCTAGCGGGAGAGGGAATGAGCAGTTCTTC	CASSFGASGRGNEQFF
TRBV5-1	NA	NA	TRBJ2-1	TGCGCCAGCAGGCCGACCCCACTAGAAACGTACGAGCAGTTCTTC	CASRPTPLETYEQFF
TRBV7-6	NA	NA	TRBJ2-3	TGTGCCAGCAGCTTACGTGTAGAGGATACGCAGTATTTT	CASSLRVEDTQYF
TRBV4-3	NA	few	TRBJ1-3	TGCGCCAGCAGCCAAGATGAGGTCTCTGGAAACACCATATATTTT	CASSQDEVSGNTIYF
TRBV18	NA	NA	TRBJ1-1	TGTGCCAGCTCACCCTTACAAGAGAACACTGAAGCTTTCTTT	CASSPLQENTEAFF
TRBV12-5	NA	NA	TRBJ1-6	TGTGCTAGTGGTTCGACGGGGCAGGGGTCCCGCTCCTATAATTCACCCCTCCACTTT	CASGSTGQGSRSYNSPLHF
TRBV4-3	TRBD1	few	TRBJ1-3	TGCGCCAGCAGCCAAGTAGGACAGGGCGCCTCTGGAAACACCATATATTTT	CASSQVGQGASGNTIYF
TRBV11-2	NA	NA	TRBJ1-1	TGTGCCAGCAGCTTGGAGCGCCAAACTGAAGCTTTCTTT	CASSLERQTEAFF
TRBV29-1	TRBD1	NA	TRBJ2-1	TGCAGCGCCCCCGGGACAGGGAACCCAGTTTACAATGAGCAGTTCTTC	CSAPGTGNPVYNEQFF
TRBV6-5	TRBD1	NA	TRBJ2-2	TGTGCCAGCAGTTTCGCCGGACAGGGGAGGACCGGGGAGCTGTTTTTT	CASSFAGQGRTGELFF
TRBV4-1	TRBD2	NA	TRBJ2-3	TGCGCCAGCAGCCTGCTACGGGTGACGCGGGGGGGAGATACGCAGTATTTT	CASSLLRVTRGGDTQYF
TRBV12-5	TRBD2	NA	TRBJ2-7	TGTGCTAGTGGTTTGGAACCTAGCGGGAGTAACGAGCAGTACTTC	CASGLEPSGSNEQYF
TRBV4-1	NA	NA	TRBJ1-1	TGCGCCAGCAGCCAAGGAGGAATCCCCGGGTGGACTGAAGCTTTCTTT	CASSQGGIPGWTEAFF
TRBV5-8	NA	NA	TRBJ2-7	TGTGCCAGCAGCTTGGGGGCGAATCTCGGGCAGTACTTC	CASSLGANLGQYF
TRBV10-3	TRBD1	NA	TRBJ2-3	TGTGCCATCAGTACAACCTTGGACAGGGATCCAGATACGCAGTATTTT	CAISTTLDRDPDTQYF
TRBV11-3	NA	NA	TRBJ2-2	TGTGCCAGCAGCTTAGGAGGCAGGGCGGCCGGGGAGCTGTTTTTT	CASSLGGRAAGELFF
TRBV2	TRBD2	NA	TRBJ2-1	TGTGCCAGCAGTGGGAGACTAGCGGGGAAGAATGAGCAGTTCTTC	CASSGRLAGKNEQFF
TRBV18	TRBD1	NA	TRBJ2-7	TGTGCCAGCTCACCGCAGGCTCTGCCACAGGGGGCTGGGGAGCAGTACTTC	CASSPQALPQGAGEQYF
TRBV5-1	NA	NA	TRBJ1-2	TGCGCCAGCAGCCCGCCCCCTCGGGGGGGCTACGCTGGCTACACCTTC	CASSPPPRGGYAGYTF
TRBV11-3	TRBD2	few	TRBJ2-3	TGTGCCAGCAGCCGGGGGGGACTAGACACAGATACGCAGTATTTT	CASSRGGLDTDTQYF
TRBV6-6	NA	NA	TRBJ2-3	TGTGCCAGCAGTTACTTGCAGGGCCCAGGTACGCAGTATTTT	CASSYLQGPGTQYF
TRBV4-1	NA	NA	TRBJ2-1	TGCGCCAGCAGCCAAGATCAAGCGGGCAGCTACAATGAGCAGTTCTTC	CASSQDQAGSYNEQFF
TRBV19	TRBD1	NA	TRBJ2-2	TGTGCCAGTAGCACCGACAGGGTGGTATCCGGGGAGCTGTTTTTT	CASSTDRVVSGELFF